Reported below is one TCR beta chain. This sample was taken from a study of OX40 agonist ivuxolimab in advanced cancers. Trimming removed 5 bases from V and 6 bases from J; junction bases left unmatched: 6. CDR1 is SGHDN and CDR2 is FVKESK in the germline V gene. The length of the CDR3 is 14 residues. Using immunoSEQ multiplex PCR, the repertoire was profiled, and TCRdb retains in-frame clones only, with some absent. The profile shows about 28,000 clones, more than 65% of them singletons. This TCR was recovered from an adult with an advanced solid tumor such as melanoma, head and neck, liver or kidney cancer. V usage is TRBV14 and J usage is TRBJ1-2; 10 nucleotides match TRBD1. The specimen was CD4+ or CD8+ T cells sorted from blood, collected in a trial of the OX40 agonist ivuxolimab. CDR3 nucleotide sequence: TGTGCCAGCAGCTCGTGGACAGGGGGTGATGGCTACACCTTC. Protein sequence: CASSSWTGGDGYTF.